There are many counts of the clone carrying this T cell receptor beta chain. The source of the sample is a study of human T cells and chemical hapten exposure. In the study overall: Upper-back patches of 0.01% DPC were read at 6 days.

The time point denotes: pre-sensitization, week 0. The sample's treatment: therapeutic diphenylcyclopropenone sensitization with weekly scalp DPC. V trimming: 1 base; J trimming: 8 bases; junction bases outside the gene matches: 5. CDR3 size: 15 residues. CDR1 and CDR2 (germline): LGHDT, YNNKEL (reference sequence). Single cDNA molecules in the library carried unique molecular identifiers attached during preparation. Each CDR3 protein is one row after TCRdb ran MiXCR on the RACE reads. Counted here are about 290,000 distinct CDR3 sequences, around 7.7% occurring once; the ten biggest clones make up 0.9% to 1.5%.

The clonotype was recovered from a man in his late teens or twenties with alopecia areata. Some clones in this sample may be carry-over from other donors' samples. This sample comprised whole blood, obtained in connection with sensitization to the hapten diphenylcyclopropenone (DPC). The genes are TRBV3-1 and TRBJ1-4; 9 nucleotides match TRBD1. CDR3 in DNA: TGTGCCAGCAGCCAAGCCTGGACAGGGGAAGAAAAACTGTTTTTT. It specifies CASSQAWTGEEKLFF.